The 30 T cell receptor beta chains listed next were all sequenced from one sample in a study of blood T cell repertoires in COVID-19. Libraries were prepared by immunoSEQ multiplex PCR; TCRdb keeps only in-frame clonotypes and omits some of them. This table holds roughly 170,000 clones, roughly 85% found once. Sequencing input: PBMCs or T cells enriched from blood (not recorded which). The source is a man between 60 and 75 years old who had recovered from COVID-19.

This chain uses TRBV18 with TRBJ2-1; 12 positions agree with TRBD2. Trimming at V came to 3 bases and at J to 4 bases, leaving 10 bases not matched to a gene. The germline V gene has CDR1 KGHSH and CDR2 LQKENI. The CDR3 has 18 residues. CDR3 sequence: CASSPKGLAGQAYNEQFF. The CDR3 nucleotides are TGTGCCAGCTCACCCAAGGGACTAGCGGGTCAAGCTTACAATGAGCAGTTCTTC. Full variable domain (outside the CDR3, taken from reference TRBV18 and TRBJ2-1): NAGVMQNPRHLVRRRGQEARLRCSPMKGHSHVYWYRQLPEEGLKFMVYLQKENIIDESGMPKERFSAEFPKEGPSILRIQQVVRGDSAAYFCASSPKGLAGQAYNEQFFGPGTRLTVL.

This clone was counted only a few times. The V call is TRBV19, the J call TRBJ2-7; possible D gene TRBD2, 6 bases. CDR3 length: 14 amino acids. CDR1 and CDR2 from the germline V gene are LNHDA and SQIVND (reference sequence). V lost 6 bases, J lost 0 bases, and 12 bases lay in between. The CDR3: CASSWDGSSYEQYF. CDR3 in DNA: TGTGCCAGTAGCTGGGACGGGAGCTCCTACGAGCAGTACTTC.

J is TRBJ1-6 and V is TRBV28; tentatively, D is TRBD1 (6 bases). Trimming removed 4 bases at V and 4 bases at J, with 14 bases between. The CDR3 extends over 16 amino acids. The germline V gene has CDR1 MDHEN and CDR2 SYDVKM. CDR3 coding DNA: TGTGCCAGCAGTTGGGACGGACAGCGGTATAATTCACCCCTCCACTTT. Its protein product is CASSWDGQRYNSPLHF. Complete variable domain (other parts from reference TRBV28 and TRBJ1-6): DVKVTQSSRYLVKRTGEKVFLECVQDMDHENMFWYRQDPGLGLRLIYFSYDVKMKEKGDIPEGYSVSREKKERFSLILESASTNQTSMYLCASSWDGQRYNSPLHFGNGTRLTVT.

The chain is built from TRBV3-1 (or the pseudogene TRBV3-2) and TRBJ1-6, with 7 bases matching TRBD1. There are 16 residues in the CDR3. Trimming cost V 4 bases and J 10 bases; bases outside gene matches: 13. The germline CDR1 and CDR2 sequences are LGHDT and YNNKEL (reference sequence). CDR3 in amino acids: CASSRQATGPGSPLHF. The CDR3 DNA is TGTGCCAGCAGCCGACAAGCGACAGGGCCAGGGTCACCCCTCCACTTT.

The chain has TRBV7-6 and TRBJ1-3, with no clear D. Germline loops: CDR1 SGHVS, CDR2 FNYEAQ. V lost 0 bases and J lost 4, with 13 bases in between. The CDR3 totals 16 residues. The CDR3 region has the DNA TGTGCCAGCAGCTTAGCGCCCACTCCGAGGGGAAACACCATATATTTT. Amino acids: CASSLAPTPRGNTIYF. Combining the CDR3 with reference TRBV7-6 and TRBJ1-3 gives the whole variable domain GAGVSQSPRYKVTKRGQDVALRCDPISGHVSLYWYRQALGQGPEFLTYFNYEAQQDKSGLPNDRFSAERPEGSISTLTIQRTEQRDSAMYRCASSLAPTPRGNTIYFGEGSWLTVV.

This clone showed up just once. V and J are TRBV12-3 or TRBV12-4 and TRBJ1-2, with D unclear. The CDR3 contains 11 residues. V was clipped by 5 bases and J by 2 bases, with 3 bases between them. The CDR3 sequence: CASSPNYGYTF. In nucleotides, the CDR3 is TGTGCCAGCAGTCCGAACTATGGCTACACCTTC.

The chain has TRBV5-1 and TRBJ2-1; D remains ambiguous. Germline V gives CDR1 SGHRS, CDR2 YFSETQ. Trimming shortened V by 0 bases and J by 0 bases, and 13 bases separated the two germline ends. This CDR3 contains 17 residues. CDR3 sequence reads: CASSLEVARSSYNEQFF. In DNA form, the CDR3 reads TGCGCCAGCAGCTTGGAGGTGGCGAGGTCCTCCTACAATGAGCAGTTCTTC. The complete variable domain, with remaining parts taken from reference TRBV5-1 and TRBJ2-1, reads KAGVTQTPRYLIKTRGQQVTLSCSPISGHRSVSWYQQTPGQGLQFLFEYFSETQRNKGNFPGRFSGRQFSNSRSEMNVSTLELGDSALYLCASSLEVARSSYNEQFFGPGTRLTVL.

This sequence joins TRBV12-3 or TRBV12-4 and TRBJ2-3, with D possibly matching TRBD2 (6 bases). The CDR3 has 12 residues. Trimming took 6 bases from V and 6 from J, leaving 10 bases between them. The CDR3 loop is CASRLLADTQYF. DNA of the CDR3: TGTGCCAGCAGGCTCCTAGCGGATACGCAGTATTTT.

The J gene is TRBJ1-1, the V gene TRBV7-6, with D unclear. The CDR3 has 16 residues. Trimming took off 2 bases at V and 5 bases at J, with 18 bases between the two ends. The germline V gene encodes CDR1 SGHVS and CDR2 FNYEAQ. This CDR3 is CASSLRMFALATEAFF. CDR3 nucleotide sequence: TGTGCCAGCAGCTTACGTATGTTCGCCTTAGCGACTGAAGCTTTCTTT.

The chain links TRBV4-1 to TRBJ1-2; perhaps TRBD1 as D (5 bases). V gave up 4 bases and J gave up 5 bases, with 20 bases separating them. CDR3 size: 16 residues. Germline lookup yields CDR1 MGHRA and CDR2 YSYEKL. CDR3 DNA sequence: TGCGCCAGCAGCCCCGCTAGGGGCCGCGGAGATTATGGCTACACCTTC. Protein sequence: CASSPARGRGDYGYTF.

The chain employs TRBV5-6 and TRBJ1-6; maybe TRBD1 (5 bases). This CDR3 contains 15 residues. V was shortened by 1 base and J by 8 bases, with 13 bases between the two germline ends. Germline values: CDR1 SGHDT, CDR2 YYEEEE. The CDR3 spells CASSLQVGADSPLHF. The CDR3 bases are TGTGCCAGCAGCTTGCAAGTAGGGGCGGATTCACCCCTCCACTTT.

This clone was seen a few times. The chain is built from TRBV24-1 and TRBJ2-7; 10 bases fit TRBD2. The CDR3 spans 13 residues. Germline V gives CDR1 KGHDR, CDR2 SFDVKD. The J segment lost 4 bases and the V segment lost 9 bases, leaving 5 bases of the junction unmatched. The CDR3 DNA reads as TGTGCCACCCAACTAGCGGGACAATACGAGCAGTACTTC. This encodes CATQLAGQYEQYF.

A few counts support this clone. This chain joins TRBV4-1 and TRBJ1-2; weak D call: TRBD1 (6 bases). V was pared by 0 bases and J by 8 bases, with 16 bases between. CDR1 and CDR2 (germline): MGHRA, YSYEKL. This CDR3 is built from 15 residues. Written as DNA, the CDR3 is TGCGCCAGCAGCCAAGAAGGACGGGGGGCGGGAGGCTACACCTTC. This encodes CASSQEGRGAGGYTF.

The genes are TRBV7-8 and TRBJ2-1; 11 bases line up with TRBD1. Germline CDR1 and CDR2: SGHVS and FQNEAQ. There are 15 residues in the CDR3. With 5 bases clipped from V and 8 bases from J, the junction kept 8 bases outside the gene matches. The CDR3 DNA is TGTGCCAGCAGCCCGTCCGGGACAGGGGGATATGAGCAGTTCTTC. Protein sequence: CASSPSGTGGYEQFF.

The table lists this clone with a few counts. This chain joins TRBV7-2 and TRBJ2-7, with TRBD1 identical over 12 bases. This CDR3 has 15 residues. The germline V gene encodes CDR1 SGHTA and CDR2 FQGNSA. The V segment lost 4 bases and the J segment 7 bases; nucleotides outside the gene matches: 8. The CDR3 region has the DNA TGTGCCAGCAGCTCCGGGACAGGGGGCTTCGGGGAGCAGTACTTC. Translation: CASSSGTGGFGEQYF.

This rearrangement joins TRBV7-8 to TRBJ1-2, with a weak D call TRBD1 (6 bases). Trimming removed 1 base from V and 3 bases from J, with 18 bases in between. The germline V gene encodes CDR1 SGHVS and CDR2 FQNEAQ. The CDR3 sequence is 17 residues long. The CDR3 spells CASSLDALTGLDYGYTF. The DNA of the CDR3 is TGTGCCAGCAGCTTAGATGCTCTTACAGGGTTGGACTATGGCTACACCTTC.

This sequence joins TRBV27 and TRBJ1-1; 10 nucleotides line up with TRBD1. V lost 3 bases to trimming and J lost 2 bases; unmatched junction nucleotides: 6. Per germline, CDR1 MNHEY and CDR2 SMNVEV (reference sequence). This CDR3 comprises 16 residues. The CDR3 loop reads CASSFMGDRGNTEAFF. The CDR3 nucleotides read TGTGCCAGCAGTTTTATGGGGGACAGGGGAAACACTGAAGCTTTCTTT.

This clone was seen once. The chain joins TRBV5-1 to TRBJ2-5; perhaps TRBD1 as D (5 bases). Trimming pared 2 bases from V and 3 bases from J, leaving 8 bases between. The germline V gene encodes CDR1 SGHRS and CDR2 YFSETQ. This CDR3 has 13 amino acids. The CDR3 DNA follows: TGCGCCAGCAGCTTACAGGTAAAAGAGACCCAGTACTTC. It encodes CASSLQVKETQYF.

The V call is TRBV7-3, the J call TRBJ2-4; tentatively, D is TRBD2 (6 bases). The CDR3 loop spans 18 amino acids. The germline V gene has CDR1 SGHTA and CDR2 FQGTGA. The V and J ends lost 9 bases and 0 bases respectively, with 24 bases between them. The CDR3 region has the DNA TGTGCCAGGGACTTTAGGGACTTCAAGAGGATAGCCAAAAACATTCAGTACTTC. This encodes CARDFRDFKRIAKNIQYF.

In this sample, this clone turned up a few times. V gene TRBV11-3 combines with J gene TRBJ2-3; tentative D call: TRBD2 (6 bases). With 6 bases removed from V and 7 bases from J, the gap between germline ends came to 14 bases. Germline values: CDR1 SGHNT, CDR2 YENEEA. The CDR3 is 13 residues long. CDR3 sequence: CASSPGGANTQYF. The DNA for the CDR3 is TGTGCCAGCAGTCCCGGCGGGGCAAATACGCAGTATTTT.

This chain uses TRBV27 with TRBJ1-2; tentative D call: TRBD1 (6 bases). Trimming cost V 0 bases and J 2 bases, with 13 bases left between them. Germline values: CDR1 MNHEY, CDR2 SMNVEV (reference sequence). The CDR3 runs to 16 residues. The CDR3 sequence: CASSLSKGGPNYGYTF. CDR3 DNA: TGTGCCAGCAGTTTATCGAAAGGGGGACCCAACTATGGCTACACCTTC.

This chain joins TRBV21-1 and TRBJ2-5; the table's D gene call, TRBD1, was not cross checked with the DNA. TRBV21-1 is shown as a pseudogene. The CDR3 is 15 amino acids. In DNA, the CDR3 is TGTGCCAGCAGCAAACCCGGGACAGTGAAAGAGACCCAGTACTTC. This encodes CASSKPGTVKETQYF.

The CDR3 nucleotides read TGTGCCAGCGTGAGGCAGGACAGCCTCTCTGGAAACACCATATATTTT. It translates to CASVRQDSLSGNTIYF. The chain is built from TRBV2 and TRBJ1-3; TRBD1 is a possible D gene (6 bases). V lost 8 bases, J lost 0 bases, and 17 bases lay in between. CDR3 length: 16 residues. Germline V gene data show CDR1 as SNHLY and CDR2 as FYNNEI.

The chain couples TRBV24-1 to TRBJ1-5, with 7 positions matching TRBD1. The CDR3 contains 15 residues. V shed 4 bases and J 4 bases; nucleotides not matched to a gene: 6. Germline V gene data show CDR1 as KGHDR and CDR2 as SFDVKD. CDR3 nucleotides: TGTGCCACCAGTGACCCGGGACAGACTAATCAGCCCCAGCATTTT. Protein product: CATSDPGQTNQPQHF.

The CDR3 here is CASSPQISGATFNEQFF. Here the CDR3 DNA reads TGTGCCAGCTCACCACAGATTAGCGGGGCAACCTTTAATGAGCAGTTCTTC. V usage is TRBV18 and J usage is TRBJ2-1; 8 nucleotides agree with TRBD2. Germline V CDR1 and CDR2: KGHSH, LQKENI. After removal of 1 base from V and 7 bases from J, the junction contained 12 bases not matched to a gene. The CDR3 contains 17 residues.

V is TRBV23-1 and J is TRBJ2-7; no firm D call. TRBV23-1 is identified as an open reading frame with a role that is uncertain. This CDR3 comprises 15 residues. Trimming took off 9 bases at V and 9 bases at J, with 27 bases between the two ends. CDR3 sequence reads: CASSVPLLTPSVQYF. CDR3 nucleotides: TGCGCCAGTTCCGTGCCTCTCCTCACACCTTCCGTGCAGTACTTC.

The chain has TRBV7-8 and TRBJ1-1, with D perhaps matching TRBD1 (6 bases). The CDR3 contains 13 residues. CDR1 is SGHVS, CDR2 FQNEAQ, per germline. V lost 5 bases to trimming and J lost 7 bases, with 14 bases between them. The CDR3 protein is CASSPTGTDEAFF. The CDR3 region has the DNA TGTGCCAGCAGCCCTACAGGGACGGATGAAGCTTTCTTT.

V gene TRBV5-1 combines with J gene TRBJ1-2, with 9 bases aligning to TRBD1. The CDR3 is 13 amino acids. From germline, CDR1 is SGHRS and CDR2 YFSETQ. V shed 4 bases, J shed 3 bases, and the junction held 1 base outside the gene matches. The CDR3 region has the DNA TGCGCCAGCAGCCGACAGGGGGACTATGGCTACACCTTC. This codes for CASSRQGDYGYTF.

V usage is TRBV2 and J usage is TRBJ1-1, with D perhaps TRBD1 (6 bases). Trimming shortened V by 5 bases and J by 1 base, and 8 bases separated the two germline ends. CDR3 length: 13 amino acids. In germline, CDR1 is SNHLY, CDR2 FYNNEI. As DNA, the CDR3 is TGTGCCAGCAGTTGGGGGCCGAACACTGAAGCTTTCTTT. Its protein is CASSWGPNTEAFF.

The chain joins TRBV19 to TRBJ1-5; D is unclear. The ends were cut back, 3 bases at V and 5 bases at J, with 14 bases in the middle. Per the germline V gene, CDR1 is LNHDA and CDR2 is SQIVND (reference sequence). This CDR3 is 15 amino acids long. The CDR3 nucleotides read TGTGCCAGTAGTATTAATTTAGGCGGATATCAGCCCCAGCATTTT. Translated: CASSINLGGYQPQHF.